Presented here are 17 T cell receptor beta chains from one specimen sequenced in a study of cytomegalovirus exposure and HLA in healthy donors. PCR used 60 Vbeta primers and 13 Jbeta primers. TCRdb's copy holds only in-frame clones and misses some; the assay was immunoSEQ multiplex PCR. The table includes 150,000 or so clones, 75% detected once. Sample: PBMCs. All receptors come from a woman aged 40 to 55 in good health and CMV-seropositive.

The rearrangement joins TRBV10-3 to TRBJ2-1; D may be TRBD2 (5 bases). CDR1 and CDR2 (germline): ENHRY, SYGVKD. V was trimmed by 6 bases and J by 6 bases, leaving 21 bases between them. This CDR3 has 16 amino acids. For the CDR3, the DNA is TGTGCCATCAGCTGGACTGAGAAGACGATCGGCAATGAGCAGTTCTTC. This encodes CAISWTEKTIGNEQFF.

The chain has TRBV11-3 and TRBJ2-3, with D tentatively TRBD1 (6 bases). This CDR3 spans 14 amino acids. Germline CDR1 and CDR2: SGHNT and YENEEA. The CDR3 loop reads CPIGSWGPTDTQYF. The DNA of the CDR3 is TGTCCCATCGGAAGTTGGGGGCCCACAGATACGCAGTATTTT. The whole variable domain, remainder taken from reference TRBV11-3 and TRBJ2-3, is EAGVVQSPRYKIIEKKQPVAFWCNPISGHNTLYWYLQNLGQGPELLIRYENEEAVDDSQLPKDRFSAERLKGVDSTLKIQPAELGDSAVYLCPIGSWGPTDTQYFGPGTRLTVL.

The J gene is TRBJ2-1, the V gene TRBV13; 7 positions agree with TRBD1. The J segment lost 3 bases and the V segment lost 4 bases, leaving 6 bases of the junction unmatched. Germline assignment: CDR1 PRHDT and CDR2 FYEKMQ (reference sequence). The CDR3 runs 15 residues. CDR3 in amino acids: CASSSDREGYNEQFF. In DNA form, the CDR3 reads TGTGCCAGCAGCTCCGACAGGGAAGGCTACAATGAGCAGTTCTTC.

The CDR3 is CASRVPGLAYEQYF. The CDR3 bases are TGTGCCAGCAGAGTACCGGGACTAGCATACGAGCAGTACTTC. V and J are TRBV6-1 and TRBJ2-7, with 9 nucleotides matching TRBD2. In germline, CDR1 is MNHNS, CDR2 SASEGT. The junction had 7 bases not matched to a gene; V was cut back by 6 bases and J by 4 bases. The CDR3 contains 14 residues.

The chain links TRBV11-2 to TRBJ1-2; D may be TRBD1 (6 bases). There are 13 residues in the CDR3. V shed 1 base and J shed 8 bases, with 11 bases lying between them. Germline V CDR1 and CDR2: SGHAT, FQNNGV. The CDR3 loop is CASSLGTGYGYTF. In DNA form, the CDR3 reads TGTGCCAGCAGCTTAGGTACAGGGTACGGCTACACCTTC. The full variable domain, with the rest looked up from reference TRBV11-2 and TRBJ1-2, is EAGVAQSPRYKIIEKRQSVAFWCNPISGHATLYWYQQILGQGPKLLIQFQNNGVVDDSQLPKDRFSAERLKGVDSTLKIQPAKLEDSAVYLCASSLGTGYGYTFGSGTRLTVV.

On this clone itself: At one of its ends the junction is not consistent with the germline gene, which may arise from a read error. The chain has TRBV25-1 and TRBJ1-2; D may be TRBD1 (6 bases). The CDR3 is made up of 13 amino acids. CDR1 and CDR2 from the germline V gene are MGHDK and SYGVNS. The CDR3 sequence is CASSEQGLDGHTF. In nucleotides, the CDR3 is TGTGCCAGCAGTGAGCAGGGGTTGGATGGCCACACCTTC.

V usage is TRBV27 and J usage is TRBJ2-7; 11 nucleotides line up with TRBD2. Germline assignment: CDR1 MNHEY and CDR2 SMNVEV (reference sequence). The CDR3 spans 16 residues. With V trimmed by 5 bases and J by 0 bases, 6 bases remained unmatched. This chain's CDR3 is CASSPLLAGDSYEQYF. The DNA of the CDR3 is TGTGCCAGCAGTCCGCTACTAGCGGGAGACTCCTACGAGCAGTACTTC.

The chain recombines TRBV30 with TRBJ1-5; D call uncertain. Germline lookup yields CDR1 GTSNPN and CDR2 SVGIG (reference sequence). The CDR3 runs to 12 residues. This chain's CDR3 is CAAQVSNQPQHF. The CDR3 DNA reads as TGTGCTGCCCAGGTTAGCAATCAGCCCCAGCATTTT.

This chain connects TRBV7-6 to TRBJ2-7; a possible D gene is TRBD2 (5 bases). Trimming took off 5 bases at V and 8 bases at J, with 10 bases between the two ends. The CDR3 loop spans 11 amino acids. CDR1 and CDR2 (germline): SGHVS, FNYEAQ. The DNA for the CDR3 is TGTGCCAGCAGCGAGGGAGTCAAGCAGTACTTC. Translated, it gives CASSEGVKQYF.

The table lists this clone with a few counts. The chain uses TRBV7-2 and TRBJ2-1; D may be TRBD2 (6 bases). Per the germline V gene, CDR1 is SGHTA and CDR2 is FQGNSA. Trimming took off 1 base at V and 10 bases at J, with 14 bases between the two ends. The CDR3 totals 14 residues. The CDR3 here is CASSLGRAYREQFF. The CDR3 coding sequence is TGTGCCAGCAGCTTAGGGAGGGCTTACAGGGAGCAGTTCTTC.

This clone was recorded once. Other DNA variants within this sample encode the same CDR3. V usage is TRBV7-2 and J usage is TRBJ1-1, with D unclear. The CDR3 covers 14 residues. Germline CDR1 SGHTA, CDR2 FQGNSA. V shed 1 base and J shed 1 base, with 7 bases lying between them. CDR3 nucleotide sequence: TGTGCCAGCAGCTTAGTTGGAGGGAACACTGAAGCTTTCTTT. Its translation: CASSLVGGNTEAFF.

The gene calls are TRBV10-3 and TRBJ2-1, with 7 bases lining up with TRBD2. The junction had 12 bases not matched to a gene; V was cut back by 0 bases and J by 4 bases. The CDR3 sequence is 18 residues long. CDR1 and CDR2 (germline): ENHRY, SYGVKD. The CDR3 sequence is CAISESGGGGPGYNEQFF. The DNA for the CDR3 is TGTGCCATCAGTGAGTCGGGTGGGGGAGGGCCCGGGTACAATGAGCAGTTCTTC.

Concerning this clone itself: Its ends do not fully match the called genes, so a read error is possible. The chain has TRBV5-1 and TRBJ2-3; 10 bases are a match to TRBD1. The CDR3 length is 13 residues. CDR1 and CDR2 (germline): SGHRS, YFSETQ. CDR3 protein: CASSSQGTGESAF. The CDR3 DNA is TGCGCCAGCAGCTCCCAGGGGACAGGGGAGTCGGCTTTT.

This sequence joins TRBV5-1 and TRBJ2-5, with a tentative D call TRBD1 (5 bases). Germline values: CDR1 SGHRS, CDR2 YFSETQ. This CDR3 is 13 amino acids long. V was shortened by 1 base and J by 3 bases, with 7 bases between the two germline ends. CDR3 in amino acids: CASSLQGEETQYF. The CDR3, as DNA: TGCGCCAGCAGCTTGCAAGGGGAAGAGACCCAGTACTTC.

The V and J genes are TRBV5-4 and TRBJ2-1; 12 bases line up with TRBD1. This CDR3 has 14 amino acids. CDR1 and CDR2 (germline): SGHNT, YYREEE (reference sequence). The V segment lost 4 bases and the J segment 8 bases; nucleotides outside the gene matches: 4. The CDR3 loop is CASSRDRGQHEQFF. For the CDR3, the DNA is TGTGCCAGCAGCAGGGACAGGGGGCAACATGAGCAGTTCTTC.

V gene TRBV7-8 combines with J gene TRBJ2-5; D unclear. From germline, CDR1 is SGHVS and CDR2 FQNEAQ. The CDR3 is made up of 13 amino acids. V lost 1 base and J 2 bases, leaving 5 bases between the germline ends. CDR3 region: CASSLDRQETQYF. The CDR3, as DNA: TGTGCCAGCAGCTTAGACAGACAAGAGACCCAGTACTTC.

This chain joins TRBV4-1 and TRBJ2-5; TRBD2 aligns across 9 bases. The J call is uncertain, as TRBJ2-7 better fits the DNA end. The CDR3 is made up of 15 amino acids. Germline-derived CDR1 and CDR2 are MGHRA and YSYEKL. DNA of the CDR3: TGCGCCAGCAGCCAAGAATCGGGACTAGCTGTCGAGCAGTACTTC. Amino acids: CASSQESGLAVEQYF.